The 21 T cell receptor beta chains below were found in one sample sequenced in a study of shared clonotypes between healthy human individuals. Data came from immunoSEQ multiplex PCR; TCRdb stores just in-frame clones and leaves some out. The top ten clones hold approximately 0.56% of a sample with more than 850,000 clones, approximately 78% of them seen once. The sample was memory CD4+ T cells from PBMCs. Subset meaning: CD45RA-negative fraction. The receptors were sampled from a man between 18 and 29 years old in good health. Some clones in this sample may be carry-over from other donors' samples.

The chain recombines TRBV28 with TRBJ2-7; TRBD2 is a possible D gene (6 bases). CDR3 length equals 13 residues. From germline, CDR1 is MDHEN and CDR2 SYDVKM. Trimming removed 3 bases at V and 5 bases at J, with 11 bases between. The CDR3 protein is CASSFGGRDEQYF. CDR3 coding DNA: TGTGCCAGCAGTTTCGGGGGAAGGGACGAGCAGTACTTC.

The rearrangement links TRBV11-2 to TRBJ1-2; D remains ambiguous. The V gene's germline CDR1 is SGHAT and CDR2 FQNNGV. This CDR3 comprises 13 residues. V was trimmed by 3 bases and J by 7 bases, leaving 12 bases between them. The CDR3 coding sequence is TGTGCCAGCAGCTTTAGGCCGGGAGGTGGCTACACCTTC. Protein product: CASSFRPGGGYTF.

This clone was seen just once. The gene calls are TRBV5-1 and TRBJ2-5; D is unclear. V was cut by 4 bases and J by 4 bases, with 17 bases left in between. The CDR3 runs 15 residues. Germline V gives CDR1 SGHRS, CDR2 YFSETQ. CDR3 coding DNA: TGCGCCAGCAGCCCGCTACCGGGCGCCGCAGAGACCCAGTACTTC. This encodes CASSPLPGAAETQYF.

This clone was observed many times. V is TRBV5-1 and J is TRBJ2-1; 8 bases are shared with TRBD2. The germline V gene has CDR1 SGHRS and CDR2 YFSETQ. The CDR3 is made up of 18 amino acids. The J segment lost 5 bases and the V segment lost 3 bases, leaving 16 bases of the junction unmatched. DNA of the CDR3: TGCGCCAGCAGCTGGGGGAAACTCTCGGGAGGGCCCCACAATGAGCAGTTCTTC. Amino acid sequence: CASSWGKLSGGPHNEQFF.

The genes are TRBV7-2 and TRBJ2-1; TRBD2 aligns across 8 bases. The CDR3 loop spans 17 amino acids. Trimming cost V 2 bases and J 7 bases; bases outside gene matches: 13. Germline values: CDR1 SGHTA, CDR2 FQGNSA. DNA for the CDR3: TGTGCCAGCAGCTTAAGGCCGCCCCGGGAGGGCAGGAATGAGCAGTTCTTC. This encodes CASSLRPPREGRNEQFF.

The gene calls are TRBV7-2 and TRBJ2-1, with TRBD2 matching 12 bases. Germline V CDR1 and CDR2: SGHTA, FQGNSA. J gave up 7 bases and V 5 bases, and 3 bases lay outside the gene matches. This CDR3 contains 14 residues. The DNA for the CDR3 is TGTGCCAGCAGCCGAGGACTAGCGGGAAATGAGCAGTTCTTC. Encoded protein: CASSRGLAGNEQFF. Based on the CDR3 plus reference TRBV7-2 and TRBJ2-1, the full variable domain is GAGVSQSPSNKVTEKGKDVELRCDPISGHTALYWYRQSLGQGLEFLIYFQGNSAPDKSGLPSDRFSAERTGGSVSTLTIQRTQQEDSAVYLCASSRGLAGNEQFFGPGTRLTVL.

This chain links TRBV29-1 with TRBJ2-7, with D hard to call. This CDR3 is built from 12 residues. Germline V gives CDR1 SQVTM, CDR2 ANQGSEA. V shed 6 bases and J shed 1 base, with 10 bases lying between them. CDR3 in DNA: TGCAGCGTGTTAGGGAAATCCTACGAGCAGTACTTC. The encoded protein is CSVLGKSYEQYF.

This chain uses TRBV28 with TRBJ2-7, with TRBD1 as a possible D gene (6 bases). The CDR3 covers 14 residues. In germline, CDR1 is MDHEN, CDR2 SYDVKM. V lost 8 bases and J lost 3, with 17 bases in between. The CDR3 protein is CASGRGHSIYEQYF. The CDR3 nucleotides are TGTGCCAGCGGCAGGGGACACTCAATCTACGAGCAGTACTTC. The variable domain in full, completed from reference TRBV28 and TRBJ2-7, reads DVKVTQSSRYLVKRTGEKVFLECVQDMDHENMFWYRQDPGLGLRLIYFSYDVKMKEKGDIPEGYSVSREKKERFSLILESASTNQTSMYLCASGRGHSIYEQYFGPGTRLTVT.

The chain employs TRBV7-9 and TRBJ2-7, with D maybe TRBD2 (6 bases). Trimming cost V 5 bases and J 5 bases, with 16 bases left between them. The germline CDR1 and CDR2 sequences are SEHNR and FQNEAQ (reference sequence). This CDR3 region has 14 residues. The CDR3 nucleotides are TGTGCCAGCAGCCTGGGCGCGGGGTACAACGAGCAGTACTTC. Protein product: CASSLGAGYNEQYF.

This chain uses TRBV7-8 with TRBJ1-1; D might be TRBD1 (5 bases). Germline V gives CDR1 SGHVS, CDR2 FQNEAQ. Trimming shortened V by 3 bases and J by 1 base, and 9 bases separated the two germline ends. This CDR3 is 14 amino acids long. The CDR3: CASSFQGSNTEAFF. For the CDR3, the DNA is TGTGCCAGCAGCTTTCAGGGCTCGAACACTGAAGCTTTCTTT.

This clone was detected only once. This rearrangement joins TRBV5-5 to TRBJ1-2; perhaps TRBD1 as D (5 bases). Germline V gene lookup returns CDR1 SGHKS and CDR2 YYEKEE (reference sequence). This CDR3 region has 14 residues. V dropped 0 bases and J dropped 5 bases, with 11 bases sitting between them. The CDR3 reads CASSLGDRLYGYTF. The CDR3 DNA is TGTGCCAGCAGCTTGGGGGACCGGCTGTATGGCTACACCTTC. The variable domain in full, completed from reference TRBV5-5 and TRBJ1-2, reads DAGVTQSPTHLIKTRGQQVTLRCSPISGHKSVSWYQQVLGQGPQFIFQYYEKEERGRGNFPDRFSARQFPNYSSELNVNALLLGDSALYLCASSLGDRLYGYTFGSGTRLTVV.

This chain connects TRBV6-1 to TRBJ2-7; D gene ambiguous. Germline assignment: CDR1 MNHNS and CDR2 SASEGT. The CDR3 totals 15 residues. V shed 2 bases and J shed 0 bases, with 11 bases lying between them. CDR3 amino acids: CASSESPSHSYEQYF. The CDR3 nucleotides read TGTGCCAGCAGTGAATCCCCGTCACACTCCTACGAGCAGTACTTC.

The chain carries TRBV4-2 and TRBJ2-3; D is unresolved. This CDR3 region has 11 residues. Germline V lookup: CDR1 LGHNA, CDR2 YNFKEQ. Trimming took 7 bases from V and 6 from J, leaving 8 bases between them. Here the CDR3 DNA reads TGTGCCAGCATAGCCGGGGATACGCAGTATTTT. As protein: CASIAGDTQYF.

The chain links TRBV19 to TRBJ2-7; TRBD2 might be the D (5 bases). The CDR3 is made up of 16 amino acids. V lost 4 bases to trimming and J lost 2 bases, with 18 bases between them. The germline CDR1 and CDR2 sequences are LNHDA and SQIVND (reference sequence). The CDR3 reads CASSSQGRGVTYEQYF. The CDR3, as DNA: TGTGCCAGTAGTAGCCAAGGACGGGGAGTGACCTACGAGCAGTACTTC.

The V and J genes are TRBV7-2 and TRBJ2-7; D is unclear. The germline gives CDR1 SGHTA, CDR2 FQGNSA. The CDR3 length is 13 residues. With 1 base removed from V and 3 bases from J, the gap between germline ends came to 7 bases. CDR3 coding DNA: TGTGCCAGCAGCTTAGTCCCCCTCTACGAGCAGTACTTC. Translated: CASSLVPLYEQYF.

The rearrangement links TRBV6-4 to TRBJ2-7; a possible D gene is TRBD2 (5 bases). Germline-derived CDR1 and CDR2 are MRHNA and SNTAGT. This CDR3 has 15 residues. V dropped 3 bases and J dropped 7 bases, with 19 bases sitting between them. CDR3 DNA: TGTGCCAGCAGTGATCTAGCCAACGCAAGCTATGAGCAGTACTTC. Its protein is CASSDLANASYEQYF.

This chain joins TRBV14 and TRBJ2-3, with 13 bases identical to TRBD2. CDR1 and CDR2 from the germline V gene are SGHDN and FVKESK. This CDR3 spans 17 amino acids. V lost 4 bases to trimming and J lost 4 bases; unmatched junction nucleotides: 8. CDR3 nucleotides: TGTGCCAGCAGCCTAGCCGGGACTAGCGGGAACGCAGATACGCAGTATTTT. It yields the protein CASSLAGTSGNADTQYF.

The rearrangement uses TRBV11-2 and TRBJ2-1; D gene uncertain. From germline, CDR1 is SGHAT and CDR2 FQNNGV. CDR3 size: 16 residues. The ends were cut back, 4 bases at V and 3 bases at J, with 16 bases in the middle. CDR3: CASSSFLSGRYNEQFF. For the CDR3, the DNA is TGTGCCAGCAGCTCCTTCCTTTCGGGCCGCTACAATGAGCAGTTCTTC.

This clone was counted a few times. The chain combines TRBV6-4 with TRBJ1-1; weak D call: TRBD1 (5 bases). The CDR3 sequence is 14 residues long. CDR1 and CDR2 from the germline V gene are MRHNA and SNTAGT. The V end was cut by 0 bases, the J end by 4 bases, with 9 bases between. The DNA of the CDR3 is TGTGCCAGCAGTGACTCAGCTGGGGGCACTGAAGCTTTCTTT. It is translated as CASSDSAGGTEAFF.

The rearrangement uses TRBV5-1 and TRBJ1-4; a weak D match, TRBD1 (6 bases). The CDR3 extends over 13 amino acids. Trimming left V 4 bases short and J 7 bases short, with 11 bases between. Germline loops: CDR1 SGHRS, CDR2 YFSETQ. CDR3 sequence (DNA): TGCGCCAGCAGCGGACAGTCGGGTGAAAAACTGTTTTTT. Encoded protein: CASSGQSGEKLFF.

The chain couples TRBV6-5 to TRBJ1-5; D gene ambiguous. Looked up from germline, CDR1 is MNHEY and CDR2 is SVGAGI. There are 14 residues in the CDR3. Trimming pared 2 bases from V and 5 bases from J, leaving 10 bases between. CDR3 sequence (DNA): TGTGCCAGCAGTTACAGTCGTCAGCATCAGCCCCAGCATTTT. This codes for CASSYSRQHQPQHF.